Listed here are 29 T cell receptor beta chains from one sample, sequenced in a study of technical replicates of blood from a few donors. Libraries were prepared by immunoSEQ multiplex PCR; TCRdb keeps only in-frame clonotypes and omits some of them. This sample has under 50,000 clones, with around 96% found just once. Sequenced sample: T cells isolated from PBMCs. The receptor set was obtained from a human donor in good health.

This CDR3 is CASSIPESSAFF. CDR3 in DNA: TGTGCCAGTAGTATACCCGAGAGTTCAGCTTTCTTT. J is TRBJ1-1 and V is TRBV19; D is unclear. CDR3 length: 12 amino acids. Trimming left V 2 bases short and J 10 bases short, with 11 bases between. CDR1 is LNHDA and CDR2 is SQIVND in the germline V gene (reference sequence).

V gene TRBV9 combines with J gene TRBJ1-4; 8 positions agree with TRBD1. This CDR3 is built from 17 residues. The V gene end was trimmed by 2 bases and the J gene end by 0 bases; junction bases not matched to a gene: 6. Germline values: CDR1 SGDLS, CDR2 YYNGEE. The CDR3 loop reads CASSVSGGPTTNEKLFF. The CDR3 DNA reads TGTGCCAGCAGCGTTTCAGGGGGCCCCACAACTAATGAAAAACTGTTTTTT.

J is TRBJ2-7 and V is TRBV29-1; D not resolved. V lost 4 bases, J lost 5 bases, and 18 bases lay in between. Germline CDR1 is SQVTM and CDR2 is ANQGSEA. This CDR3 has 14 residues. The CDR3 region is CSVVRTERLHEQYF. In DNA, the CDR3 is TGCAGCGTTGTCCGTACCGAAAGACTCCACGAGCAGTACTTC.

This sequence joins TRBV29-1 and TRBJ2-1; D is perhaps TRBD2 (6 bases). Germline-derived CDR1 and CDR2 are SQVTM and ANQGSEA. The CDR3 is 15 residues long. V was shortened by 5 bases and J by 0 bases, with 14 bases between the two germline ends. The CDR3 region is CSVLSGTLSYNEQFF. DNA for the CDR3: TGCAGCGTTTTATCCGGGACTCTCTCCTACAATGAGCAGTTCTTC.

CDR3 bases: TGTGCCAGCAGCTGGACAGGGGACTACACAGATACGCAGTATTTT. Protein: CASSWTGDYTDTQYF. The chain uses TRBV7-2 and TRBJ2-3; 9 bases line up with TRBD1. The ends lost 4 bases at V and 2 bases at J; junction bases unmatched: 4. Germline-derived CDR1 and CDR2 are SGHTA and FQGNSA. The CDR3 runs 15 residues.

In its sample, this clone was seen a few times. The chain has TRBV4-1 and TRBJ1-4, with D maybe TRBD1 (6 bases). This CDR3 contains 17 residues. In germline, CDR1 is MGHRA, CDR2 YSYEKL. V gave up 5 bases and J gave up 0 bases, with 16 bases separating them. The CDR3 nucleotides read TGCGCCAGCAGCACAGGCCGGGACACCGCAACTAATGAAAAACTGTTTTTT. It translates to CASSTGRDTATNEKLFF.

The V and J genes are TRBV19 and TRBJ1-5, with 8 bases fitting TRBD1. The germline V gene has CDR1 LNHDA and CDR2 SQIVND (reference sequence). V lost 3 bases, J lost 3 bases, and 10 bases stayed unmatched. The CDR3 is 17 amino acids. This CDR3 reads CASSIRQGARNNQPQHF. For the CDR3, the DNA is TGTGCCAGTAGTATTCGTCAGGGGGCGCGAAACAATCAGCCCCAGCATTTT.

CDR3 bases: TGCGCCAGCAGCCAAGCAGGGGGGATAGGAAACACCATATATTTT. This translates into CASSQAGGIGNTIYF. The V and J genes are TRBV4-1 and TRBJ1-3; 7 nucleotides align to TRBD1. The CDR3 length is 15 residues. The germline V gene has CDR1 MGHRA and CDR2 YSYEKL. Unmatched junction bases numbered 4, after V lost 1 base and J lost 4 bases.

The chain has TRBV30 and TRBJ2-7; tentatively, D is TRBD2 (6 bases). Germline lookup yields CDR1 GTSNPN and CDR2 SVGIG (reference sequence). The V end was cut by 7 bases, the J end by 7 bases, with 17 bases between. The CDR3 is 12 residues long. The CDR3, as DNA: TGTGCCTCGAGCGGGCCTGGGGGGGAGCAGTACTTC. Protein product: CASSGPGGEQYF.

The chain joins TRBV6-5 to TRBJ2-1, with TRBD2 as a possible D gene (6 bases). CDR3 size: 15 residues. V was trimmed by 4 bases and J by 5 bases, leaving 15 bases between them. The germline V gene has CDR1 MNHEY and CDR2 SVGAGI. As DNA, the CDR3 is TGTGCCAGCAGTTTTGGTAGCGGACGTAACAATGAGCAGTTCTTC. Translation gives CASSFGSGRNNEQFF.

This chain links TRBV9 with TRBJ2-7, with D possibly TRBD2 on 7 matching bases. V was clipped by 3 bases and J by 3 bases, with 13 bases between them. The germline CDR1 and CDR2 sequences are SGDLS and YYNGEE. This CDR3 region has 14 residues. The CDR3 DNA reads as TGTGCCAGCAGCGCTGGGGGGGCAGACTACGAGCAGTACTTC. Its translation: CASSAGGADYEQYF.

The rearrangement joins TRBV6-5 to TRBJ2-7; TRBD1 might be the D (5 bases). CDR1 is MNHEY, CDR2 SVGAGI, per germline. This CDR3 contains 14 residues. With 4 bases removed from V and 3 bases from J, the gap between germline ends came to 13 bases. CDR3 protein: CASSSWTRGYEQYF. In DNA, the CDR3 is TGTGCCAGCAGTTCCTGGACAAGAGGCTACGAGCAGTACTTC.

This clone has a single count. V is TRBV9 and J is TRBJ1-2; D call uncertain. The V gene lost 0 bases and the J gene lost 2 bases, with 14 bases spanning the gap. Germline CDR1 is SGDLS and CDR2 is YYNGEE. There are 16 residues in the CDR3. The CDR3 reads CASSVARTGYNYGYTF. The CDR3 DNA reads TGTGCCAGCAGCGTAGCTAGAACCGGCTACAACTATGGCTACACCTTC. Complete variable domain (other parts from reference TRBV9 and TRBJ1-2): DSGVTQTPKHLITATGQRVTLRCSPRSGDLSVYWYQQSLDQGLQFLIQYYNGEERAKGNILERFSAQQFPDLHSELNLSSLELGDSALYFCASSVARTGYNYGYTFGSGTRLTVV.

The chain couples TRBV11-2 to TRBJ2-3; the D gene is possibly TRBD2 (6 bases). The CDR3 loop spans 15 amino acids. The germline CDR1 and CDR2 sequences are SGHAT and FQNNGV. Trimming removed 1 base from V and 6 bases from J, with 14 bases in between. The chain's CDR3 is CASSLADRGWDTQYF. The DNA for the CDR3 is TGTGCCAGCAGCTTAGCAGACCGGGGGTGGGATACGCAGTATTTT.

The chain is built from TRBV28 and TRBJ2-1; 8 bases match TRBD1. V trimming: 3 bases; J trimming: 6 bases; junction bases outside the gene matches: 4. Germline CDR1 MDHEN, CDR2 SYDVKM. The CDR3 runs 14 residues. The CDR3, as DNA: TGTGCCAGCAGTTTTCCGGACAGGGTCAATGAGCAGTTCTTC. Its translation is CASSFPDRVNEQFF. Looking up the rest from reference TRBV28 and TRBJ2-1 gives the full variable domain: DVKVTQSSRYLVKRTGEKVFLECVQDMDHENMFWYRQDPGLGLRLIYFSYDVKMKEKGDIPEGYSVSREKKERFSLILESASTNQTSMYLCASSFPDRVNEQFFGPGTRLTVL.

This chain links TRBV4-3 with TRBJ2-3; 7 bases line up with TRBD2. CDR1 and CDR2 (germline): LGHNA, YSLEER. The V gene end was trimmed by 4 bases and the J gene end by 5 bases; junction bases not matched to a gene: 18. This CDR3 contains 18 residues. CDR3 region: CASSRGIGGRGIGDTQYF. In nucleotides, the CDR3 is TGCGCCAGCAGCCGGGGGATCGGGGGGAGGGGAATCGGAGATACGCAGTATTTT.

This chain links TRBV13 with TRBJ2-7; D ambiguous. The germline V gene has CDR1 PRHDT and CDR2 FYEKMQ (reference sequence). CDR3 length equals 18 residues. With 1 base removed from V and 2 bases from J, the gap between germline ends came to 21 bases. This CDR3 reads CASSLVSPYGRITYEQYF. CDR3 sequence (DNA): TGTGCCAGCAGCTTAGTATCCCCCTACGGCAGGATTACCTACGAGCAGTACTTC.

This sequence joins TRBV13 and TRBJ2-5, with TRBD2 identical over 11 bases. The CDR3 loop spans 15 amino acids. V trimming: 0 bases; J trimming: 5 bases; junction bases outside the gene matches: 2. The germline V gene encodes CDR1 PRHDT and CDR2 FYEKMQ (reference sequence). The CDR3 DNA reads as TGTGCCAGCAGCTTAGGACTAGCGGGAGCGGAGACCCAGTACTTC. Translating it yields CASSLGLAGAETQYF.

V and J are TRBV6-1 and TRBJ2-7; D may be TRBD2 (5 bases). CDR3 length equals 16 residues. Germline V gene data show CDR1 as MNHNS and CDR2 as SASEGT. V lost 2 bases and J lost 0, with 14 bases in between. The CDR3 protein is CASSENLLGSSYEQYF. In DNA, the CDR3 is TGTGCCAGCAGTGAAAATTTGCTAGGGAGCTCCTACGAGCAGTACTTC.

This rearrangement joins TRBV30 to TRBJ2-3; 14 bases agree with TRBD2. This CDR3 comprises 16 residues. Trimming at V came to 7 bases and at J to 0 bases, leaving 6 bases not matched to a gene. Germline CDR1 is GTSNPN and CDR2 is SVGIG (reference sequence). This CDR3 reads CASTGLAGVSTDTQYF. The CDR3, as DNA: TGTGCCTCGACGGGACTAGCGGGAGTAAGCACAGATACGCAGTATTTT.

The V gene is TRBV6-5, the J gene TRBJ2-1; no clear D. Germline CDR1 and CDR2: MNHEY and SVGAGI. This CDR3 has 11 amino acids. The CDR3 DNA is TGTGGAGTTAGCTCCTACAATGAGCAGTTCTTC. It translates to CGVSSYNEQFF.

The CDR3 sequence: CASRTDREIGELFF. The CDR3 nucleotides are TGTGCCAGCAGGACTGACAGGGAAATCGGGGAGCTGTTTTTT. The chain employs TRBV6-5 and TRBJ2-2; 7 nucleotides match TRBD1. Germline lookup yields CDR1 MNHEY and CDR2 SVGAGI. CDR3 size: 14 residues. With V trimmed by 6 bases and J by 7 bases, 8 bases remained unmatched.

This rearrangement joins TRBV7-2 to TRBJ2-1; D is perhaps TRBD2 (6 bases). Germline V gene lookup returns CDR1 SGHTA and CDR2 FQGNSA. The CDR3 totals 16 residues. V dropped 1 base and J dropped 3 bases, with 13 bases sitting between them. The CDR3 region is CASSLGREQFYNEQFF. The CDR3 DNA is TGTGCCAGCAGCTTAGGTCGGGAGCAGTTCTACAATGAGCAGTTCTTC.

The CDR3 nucleotides read TGTGCCAGTATGTTAGGCCCGGGTGAAAAACTGTTTTTT. Protein product: CASMLGPGEKLFF. V is TRBV19 and J is TRBJ1-4; no clear D. Germline V gene lookup returns CDR1 LNHDA and CDR2 SQIVND (reference sequence). Trimming cost V 7 bases and J 7 bases, with 13 bases left between them. This CDR3 is 13 amino acids long. The full variable domain, rest sourced from reference TRBV19 and TRBJ1-4, is DGGITQSPKYLFRKEGQNVTLSCEQNLNHDAMYWYRQDPGQGLRLIYYSQIVNDFQKGDIAEGYSVSREKKESFPLTVTSAQKNPTAFYLCASMLGPGEKLFFGSGTQLSVL.

CDR3 in DNA: TGTGCCAGCAGCGTAGATCACAGTACTAACTATGGCTACACCTTC. Amino acids: CASSVDHSTNYGYTF. The chain recombines TRBV9 with TRBJ1-2; D is unclear. Germline V CDR1 and CDR2: SGDLS, YYNGEE. CDR3 size: 15 residues. V was clipped by 0 bases and J by 0 bases, with 9 bases between them.

This clone was detected once. The rearrangement joins TRBV2 to TRBJ2-7; 7 bases fit TRBD2. The CDR3 length is 16 residues. The germline V gene has CDR1 SNHLY and CDR2 FYNNEI. Losses at the gene ends were 6 bases for V and 5 bases for J; bases not matched to a gene: 16. In DNA form, the CDR3 reads TGTGCCAGCAGGGAGCTCCCCTCTAGCGGTAACAACGAGCAGTACTTC. This sequence encodes CASRELPSSGNNEQYF.

This rearrangement joins TRBV5-1 to TRBJ2-7, with 11 bases that match TRBD2. The CDR3 runs 16 residues. Germline CDR1 and CDR2: SGHRS and YFSETQ. V was pared by 4 bases and J by 9 bases, with 15 bases of the junction left unmatched. The CDR3 reads CASSAQTSGTPFGQYF. The CDR3 bases are TGCGCCAGCAGCGCACAGACTAGCGGGACCCCCTTTGGGCAGTACTTC.

The chain employs TRBV13 and TRBJ2-2, with a possible D match to TRBD2 (5 bases). The CDR3 is 17 amino acids. Germline V gives CDR1 PRHDT, CDR2 FYEKMQ (reference sequence). V was trimmed by 2 bases and J by 6 bases, leaving 19 bases between them. DNA for the CDR3: TGTGCCAGCAGCTTATCTAGCAGAGGGTCGGCCGCCGGGGAGCTGTTTTTT. It is translated as CASSLSSRGSAAGELFF. The full variable domain, completed using reference TRBV13 and TRBJ2-2, is AAGVIQSPRHLIKEKRETATLKCYPIPRHDTVYWYQQGPGQDPQFLISFYEKMQSDKGSIPDRFSAQQFSDYHSELNMSSLELGDSALYFCASSLSSRGSAAGELFFGEGSRLTVL.

This chain connects TRBV9 to TRBJ1-2, with TRBD1 identical over 9 bases. The CDR3 consists of 16 residues. V gave up 4 bases and J gave up 5 bases; unmatched junction bases: 12. Germline CDR1 is SGDLS and CDR2 is YYNGEE. In nucleotides, the CDR3 is TGTGCCAGCAGCCTGACAGGGGGAGTGGTAGCGTATGGCTACACCTTC. Protein product: CASSLTGGVVAYGYTF.